This T cell receptor beta chain was captured by sequencing in a study of T-cell memory formation after mild COVID-19. Study context: Clusters were largely donor specific. Points from the study as a whole: Nothing showed for sure that second-wave clones peaking on day 37 were SARS-CoV-2 specific.

Trimming removed 1 base from V and 0 bases from J, with 3 bases in between. CDR1 is SGHAT and CDR2 is FQDESV in the germline V gene (reference sequence). The CDR3 has 14 residues. This clonotype was recorded at least ten times. What it recognizes is unknown. TCRdb recomputed calls from the 5' RACE reads with MiXCR, one row per CDR3 protein. The sample lists about 340,000 distinct CDR3 sequences; around an eighth were seen once. The chain joins TRBV11-1 to TRBJ2-2; unclear D gene. Material: PBMCs or a T cell subset sorted from them (not recorded which). The sequence derives from a man aged 18 to 29 who had mild COVID-19 (a few samples of this study predate the infection). Cell type and time point are not known. CDR3 nucleotides: TGTGCCAGCAGCTTAGAACCGAACACCGGGGAGCTGTTTTTT. This sequence encodes CASSLEPNTGELFF.